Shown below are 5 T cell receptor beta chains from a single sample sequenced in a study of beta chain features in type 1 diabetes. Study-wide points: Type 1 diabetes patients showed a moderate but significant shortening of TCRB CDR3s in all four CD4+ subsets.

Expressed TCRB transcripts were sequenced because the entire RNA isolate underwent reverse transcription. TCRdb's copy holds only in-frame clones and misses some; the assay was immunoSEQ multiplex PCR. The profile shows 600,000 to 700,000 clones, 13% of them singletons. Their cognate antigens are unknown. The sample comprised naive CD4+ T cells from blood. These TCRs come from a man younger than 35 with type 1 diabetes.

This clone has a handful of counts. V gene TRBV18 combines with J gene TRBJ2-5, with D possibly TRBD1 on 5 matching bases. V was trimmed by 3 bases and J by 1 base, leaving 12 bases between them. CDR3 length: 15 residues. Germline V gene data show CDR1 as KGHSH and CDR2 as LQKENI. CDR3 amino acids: CASSPLSDSQETQYF. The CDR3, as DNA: TGTGCCAGCTCACCTCTAAGCGACAGCCAAGAGACCCAGTACTTC. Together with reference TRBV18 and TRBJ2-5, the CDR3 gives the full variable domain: NAGVMQNPRHLVRRRGQEARLRCSPMKGHSHVYWYRQLPEEGLKFMVYLQKENIIDESGMPKERFSAEFPKEGPSILRIQQVVRGDSAAYFCASSPLSDSQETQYFGPGTRLLVL.

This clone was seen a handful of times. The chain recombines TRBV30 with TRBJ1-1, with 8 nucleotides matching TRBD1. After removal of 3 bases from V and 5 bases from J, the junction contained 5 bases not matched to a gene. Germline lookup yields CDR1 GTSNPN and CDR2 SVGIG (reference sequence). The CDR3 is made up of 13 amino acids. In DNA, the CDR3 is TGTGCCTGGAGCGGACAGGGAGTGACTGAAGCTTTCTTT. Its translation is CAWSGQGVTEAFF.

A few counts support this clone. CDR3 in amino acids: CASIPGTGTVYGYTF. For the CDR3, the DNA is TGTGCCAGCATCCCCGGGACAGGGACCGTCTATGGCTACACCTTC. The chain combines TRBV7-9 with TRBJ1-2, with 9 bases aligning to TRBD1. CDR3 length: 15 residues. Germline V gene lookup returns CDR1 SEHNR and CDR2 FQNEAQ (reference sequence). The trim removed 7 bases at V and 4 bases at J, leaving 10 bases unmatched. The whole variable domain, remainder taken from reference TRBV7-9 and TRBJ1-2, is DTGVSQNPRHKITKRGQNVTFRCDPISEHNRLYWYRQTLGQGPEFLTYFQNEAQLEKSRLLSDRFSAERPKGSFSTLEIQRTEQGDSAMYLCASIPGTGTVYGYTFGSGTRLTVV.

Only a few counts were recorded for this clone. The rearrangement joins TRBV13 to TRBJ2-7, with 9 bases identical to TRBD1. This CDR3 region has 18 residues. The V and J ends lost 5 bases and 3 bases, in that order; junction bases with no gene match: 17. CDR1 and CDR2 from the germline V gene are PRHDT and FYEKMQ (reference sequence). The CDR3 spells CASSQIRPPGQGFYEQYF. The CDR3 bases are TGTGCCAGCAGCCAGATCAGGCCCCCGGGACAGGGCTTCTACGAGCAGTACTTC.

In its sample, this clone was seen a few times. The CDR3 nucleotides are TGCGCCAGCAGTCAACGGCAGGGGAACACTGAAGCTTTCTTT. The encoded protein is CASSQRQGNTEAFF. The genes are TRBV23-1 and TRBJ1-1, with a weak D call TRBD1 (5 bases). TRBV23-1 belongs to the ORF category, with a function that is uncertain. Trimming removed 2 bases from V and 1 base from J, with 8 bases in between. The CDR3 totals 14 residues.